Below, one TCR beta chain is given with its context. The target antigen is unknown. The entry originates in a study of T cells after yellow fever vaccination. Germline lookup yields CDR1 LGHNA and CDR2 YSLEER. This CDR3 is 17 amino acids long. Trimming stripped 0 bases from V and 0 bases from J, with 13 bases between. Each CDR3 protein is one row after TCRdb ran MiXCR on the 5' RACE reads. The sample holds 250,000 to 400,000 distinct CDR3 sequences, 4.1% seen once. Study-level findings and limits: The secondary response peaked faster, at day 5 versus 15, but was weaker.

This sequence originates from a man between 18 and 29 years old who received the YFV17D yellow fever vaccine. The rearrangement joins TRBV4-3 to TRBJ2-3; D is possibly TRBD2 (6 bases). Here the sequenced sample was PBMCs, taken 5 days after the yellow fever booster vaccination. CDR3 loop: CASSQDGGLSSTDTQYF. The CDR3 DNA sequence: TGCGCCAGCAGCCAAGATGGGGGACTTTCTAGCACAGATACGCAGTATTTT.